These 9 T cell receptor beta chains were sequenced from one sample in a study of blood T cells in healthy people across ages (dated by TCRdb to between 2014 and 2017). Receptor libraries were prepared by 5' RACE. The sequencer was an Illumina HiSeq 2500. A second PCR of roughly 7 to 11 cycles was run with a J-beta primer mix and a sample-barcoded 5' primer. TCRdb reprocessing: public reads trimmed at Q25 with fastp, clones called with MiXCR, in-frame beta chains kept. Rows with one shared CDR3 protein collapse into an entry with the most common genes and DNA. This sample is represented by 890,000 or so distinct CDR3 sequences; 55% to 65% of them were singletons. The ten largest clones represent around a quarter of the sample. Sequencing was done on a sample of blood. Receptors originate from a man aged 25 to 45 in good health.

V gene TRBV20-1 combines with J gene TRBJ2-1, with TRBD1 identical over 7 bases. This CDR3 contains 15 residues. Germline V gene lookup returns CDR1 DFQATT and CDR2 SNEGSKA (reference sequence). V shed 5 bases and J 4 bases; nucleotides not matched to a gene: 11. In DNA, the CDR3 is TGCAGTGCTTTAACAGGGGACCGACTTTACAATGAGCAGTTCTTC. Translated, it gives CSALTGDRLYNEQFF.

This chain uses TRBV28 with TRBJ1-2; D call uncertain. There are 12 residues in the CDR3. V was clipped by 3 bases and J by 8 bases, with 10 bases between them. The germline gives CDR1 MDHEN, CDR2 SYDVKM. The CDR3, as DNA: TGTGCCAGCAGTTTTTTCCAGACCGGCTACACCTTC. Residues: CASSFFQTGYTF.

The rearrangement joins TRBV20-1 to TRBJ2-1; D remains unclear. V gave up 0 bases and J gave up 6 bases, with 9 bases separating them. Germline CDR1 is DFQATT and CDR2 is SNEGSKA (reference sequence). CDR3 length equals 13 residues. The CDR3 DNA reads as TGCAGTGCTAGAGATGTATTCTCCAATGAGCAGTTCTTC. Its translation is CSARDVFSNEQFF.

The chain recombines TRBV5-1 with TRBJ2-3; D is uncertain. This CDR3 spans 14 amino acids. The V gene's germline CDR1 is SGHRS and CDR2 YFSETQ. Trimming took 0 bases from V and 2 from J, leaving 7 bases between them. DNA for the CDR3: TGCGCCAGCAGCTTGGTACCTAACACAGATACGCAGTATTTT. This translates into CASSLVPNTDTQYF.

V and J are TRBV5-6 and TRBJ2-4; D is undetermined. The DNA end favors TRBJ2-7, so the J call may be wrong. Germline V gene data show CDR1 as SGHDT and CDR2 as YYEEEE. The CDR3 has 12 amino acids. The CDR3, as DNA: TGTGCCAGCAGCTTCGGACGGCTCGAGCAGTACTTC. Protein: CASSFGRLEQYF.

The gene calls are TRBV3-1 and TRBJ2-1; tentatively, D is TRBD1 (6 bases). Germline assignment: CDR1 LGHDT and CDR2 YNNKEL (reference sequence). The CDR3 sequence is 15 residues long. V lost 4 bases and J lost 2, with 12 bases in between. The CDR3 bases are TGTGCCAGCAGCCCGAACCGGGACACCTACAATGAGCAGTTCTTC. This encodes CASSPNRDTYNEQFF.

As concerns this clonotype: One end of the junction is discordant with germline, which a read error may explain. This chain connects TRBV6-5 to TRBJ2-1, with TRBD2 as a possible D gene (6 bases). The CDR3 has 16 amino acids. Germline values: CDR1 MNHEY, CDR2 SVGAGI. The CDR3 here is CASSRDSQISYNGQFF. As DNA, the CDR3 is TGTGCCAGCAGCCGGGACTCCCAAATCTCCTACAATGGGCAGTTCTTC.

In its sample, this clonotype was seen a few times. The chain has TRBV2 and TRBJ1-6; D unresolved. The CDR3 runs 13 residues. Germline CDR1 is SNHLY and CDR2 is FYNNEI. V was clipped by 3 bases and J by 5 bases, with 5 bases between them. This chain's CDR3 is CASSETDNSPLHF. The DNA for the CDR3 is TGTGCCAGCAGTGAGACTGATAATTCACCCCTCCACTTT. Filled out from reference TRBV2 and TRBJ1-6, the complete variable domain reads EPEVTQTPSHQVTQMGQEVILRCVPISNHLYFYWYRQILGQKVEFLVSFYNNEISEKSEIFDDQFSVERPDGSNFTLKIRSTKLEDSAMYFCASSETDNSPLHFGNGTRLTVT.

This sequence joins TRBV7-2 and TRBJ2-3; D possibly corresponds to TRBD1 (5 bases). CDR3 length: 13 amino acids. Germline CDR1 is SGHTA and CDR2 is FQGNSA. V lost 0 bases, J lost 5 bases, and 6 bases lay in between. In nucleotides, the CDR3 is TGTGCCAGCAGCTTAGCGGGGCTAGATACGCAGTATTTT. Encoded protein: CASSLAGLDTQYF.